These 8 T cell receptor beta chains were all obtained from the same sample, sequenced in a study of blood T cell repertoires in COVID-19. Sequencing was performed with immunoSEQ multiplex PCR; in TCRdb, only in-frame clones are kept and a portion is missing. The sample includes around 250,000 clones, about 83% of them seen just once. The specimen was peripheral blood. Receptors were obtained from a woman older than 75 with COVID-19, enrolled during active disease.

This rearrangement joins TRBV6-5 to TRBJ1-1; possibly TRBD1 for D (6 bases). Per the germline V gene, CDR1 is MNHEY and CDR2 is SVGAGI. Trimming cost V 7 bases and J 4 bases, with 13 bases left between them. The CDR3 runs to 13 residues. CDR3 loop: CASNQGSGTEAFF. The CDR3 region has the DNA TGTGCCAGCAACCAGGGGAGCGGCACTGAAGCTTTCTTT.

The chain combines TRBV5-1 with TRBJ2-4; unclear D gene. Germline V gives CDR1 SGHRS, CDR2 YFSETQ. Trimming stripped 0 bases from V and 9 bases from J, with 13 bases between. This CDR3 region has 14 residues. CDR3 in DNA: TGCGCCAGCAGCTTGGTCCAGGTGAATGGCATTCAGTACTTC. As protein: CASSLVQVNGIQYF.

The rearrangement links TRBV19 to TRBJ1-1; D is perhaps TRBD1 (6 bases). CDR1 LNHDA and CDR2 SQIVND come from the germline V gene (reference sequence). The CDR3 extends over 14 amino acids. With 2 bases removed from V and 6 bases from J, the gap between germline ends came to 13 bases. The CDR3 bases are TGTGCCAGTAGTATACCGGACAGCCGGGCTGAAGCTTTCTTT. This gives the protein CASSIPDSRAEAFF.

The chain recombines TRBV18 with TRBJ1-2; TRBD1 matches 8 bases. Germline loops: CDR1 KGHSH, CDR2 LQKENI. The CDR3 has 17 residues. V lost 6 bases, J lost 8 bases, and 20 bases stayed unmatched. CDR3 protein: CASSPSSLGQALRGYTF. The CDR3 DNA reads TGTGCCAGCTCGCCTAGCTCTTTGGGACAGGCCCTTCGGGGCTACACCTTC.

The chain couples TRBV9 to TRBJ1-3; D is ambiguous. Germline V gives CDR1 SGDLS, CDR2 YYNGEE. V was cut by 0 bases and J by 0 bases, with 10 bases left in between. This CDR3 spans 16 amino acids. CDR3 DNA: TGTGCCAGCAGCGTAGGGGCCGGAAGCTCTGGAAACACCATATATTTT. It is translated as CASSVGAGSSGNTIYF.

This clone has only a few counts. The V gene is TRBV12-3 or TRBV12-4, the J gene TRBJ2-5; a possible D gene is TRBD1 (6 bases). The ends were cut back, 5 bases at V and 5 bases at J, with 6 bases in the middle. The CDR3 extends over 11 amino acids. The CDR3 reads CASSTGETQYF. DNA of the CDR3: TGTGCCAGCAGTACAGGGGAGACCCAGTACTTC.

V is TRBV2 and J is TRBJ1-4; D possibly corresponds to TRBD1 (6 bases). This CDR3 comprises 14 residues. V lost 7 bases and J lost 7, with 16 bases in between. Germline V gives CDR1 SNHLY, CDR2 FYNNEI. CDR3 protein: CASTGGQGREKLFF. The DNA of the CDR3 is TGTGCCAGCACCGGGGGGCAGGGGCGTGAAAAACTGTTTTTT.

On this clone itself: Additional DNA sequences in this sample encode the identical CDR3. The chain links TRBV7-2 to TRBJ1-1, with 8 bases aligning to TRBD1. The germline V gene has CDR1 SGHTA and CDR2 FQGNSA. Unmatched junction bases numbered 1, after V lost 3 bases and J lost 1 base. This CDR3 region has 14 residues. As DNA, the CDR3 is TGTGCCAGCAGCTTGGGACAGGCGAACACTGAAGCTTTCTTT. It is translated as CASSLGQANTEAFF. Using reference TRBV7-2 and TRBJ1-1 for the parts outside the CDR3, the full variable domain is GAGVSQSPSNKVTEKGKDVELRCDPISGHTALYWYRQSLGQGLEFLIYFQGNSAPDKSGLPSDRFSAERTGGSVSTLTIQRTQQEDSAVYLCASSLGQANTEAFFGQGTRLTVV.